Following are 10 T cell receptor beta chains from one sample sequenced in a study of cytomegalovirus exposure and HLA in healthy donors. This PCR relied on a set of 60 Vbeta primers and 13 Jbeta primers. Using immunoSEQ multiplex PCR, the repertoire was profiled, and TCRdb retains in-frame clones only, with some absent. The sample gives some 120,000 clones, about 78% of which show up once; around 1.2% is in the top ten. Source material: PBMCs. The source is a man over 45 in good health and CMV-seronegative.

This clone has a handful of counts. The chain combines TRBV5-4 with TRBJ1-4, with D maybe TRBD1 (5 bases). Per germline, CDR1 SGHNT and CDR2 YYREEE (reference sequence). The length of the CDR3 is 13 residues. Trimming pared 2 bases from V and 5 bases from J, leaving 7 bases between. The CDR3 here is CASSFSGNEKLFF. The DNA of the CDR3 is TGTGCCAGCAGCTTCTCAGGGAATGAAAAACTGTTTTTT. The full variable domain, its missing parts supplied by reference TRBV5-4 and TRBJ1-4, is ETGVTQSPTHLIKTRGQQVTLRCSSQSGHNTVSWYQQALGQGPQFIFQYYREEENGRGNFPPRFSGLQFPNYSSELNVNALELDDSALYLCASSFSGNEKLFFGSGTQLSVL.

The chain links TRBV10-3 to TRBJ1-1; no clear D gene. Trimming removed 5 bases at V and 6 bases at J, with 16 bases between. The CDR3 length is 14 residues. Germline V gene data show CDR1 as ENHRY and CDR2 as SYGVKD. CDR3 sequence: CAISRREGSPEAFF. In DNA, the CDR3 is TGTGCCATCAGTCGTCGGGAGGGAAGCCCTGAAGCTTTCTTT.

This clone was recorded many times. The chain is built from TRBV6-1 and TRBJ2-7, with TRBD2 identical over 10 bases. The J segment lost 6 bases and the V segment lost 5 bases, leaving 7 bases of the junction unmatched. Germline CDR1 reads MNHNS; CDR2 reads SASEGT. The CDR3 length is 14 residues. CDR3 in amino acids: CASSPLAGESEQYF. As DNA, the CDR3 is TGTGCCAGCAGTCCGCTAGCGGGAGAATCCGAGCAGTACTTC.

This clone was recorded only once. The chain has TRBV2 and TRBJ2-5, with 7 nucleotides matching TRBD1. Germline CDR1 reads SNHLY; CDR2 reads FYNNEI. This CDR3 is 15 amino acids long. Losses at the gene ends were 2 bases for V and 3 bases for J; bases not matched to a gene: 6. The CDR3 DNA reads TGTGCCAGCAGTGAATTAGGGCAGGGGGAAGAGACCCAGTACTTC. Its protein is CASSELGQGEETQYF.

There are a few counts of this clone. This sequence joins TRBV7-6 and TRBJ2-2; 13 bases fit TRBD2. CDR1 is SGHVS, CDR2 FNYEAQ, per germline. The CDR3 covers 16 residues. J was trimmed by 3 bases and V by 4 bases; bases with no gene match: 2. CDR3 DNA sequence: TGTGCCAGCAGCTCAGGACTAGCGGGAGACACCGGGGAGCTGTTTTTT. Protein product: CASSSGLAGDTGELFF.

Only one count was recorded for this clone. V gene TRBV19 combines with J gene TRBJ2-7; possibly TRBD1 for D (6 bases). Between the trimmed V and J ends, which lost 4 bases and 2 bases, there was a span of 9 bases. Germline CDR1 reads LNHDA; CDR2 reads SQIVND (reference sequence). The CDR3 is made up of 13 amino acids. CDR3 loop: CASSKAGAYEQYF. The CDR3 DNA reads TGTGCCAGTAGTAAGGCAGGGGCCTACGAGCAGTACTTC.

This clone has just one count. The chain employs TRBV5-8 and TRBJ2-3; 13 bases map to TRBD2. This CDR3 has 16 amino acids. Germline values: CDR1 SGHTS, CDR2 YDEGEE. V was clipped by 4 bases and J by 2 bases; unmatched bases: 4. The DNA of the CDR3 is TGTGCCAGCAGCGTGGGACTAGCGGGGCACACAGATACGCAGTATTTT. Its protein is CASSVGLAGHTDTQYF.

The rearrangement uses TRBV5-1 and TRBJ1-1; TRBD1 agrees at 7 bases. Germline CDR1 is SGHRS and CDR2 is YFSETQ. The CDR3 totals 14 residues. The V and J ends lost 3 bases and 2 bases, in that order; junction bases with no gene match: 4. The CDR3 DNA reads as TGCGCCAGCAGCTCTGGGACAGCTAACACTGAAGCTTTCTTT. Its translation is CASSSGTANTEAFF. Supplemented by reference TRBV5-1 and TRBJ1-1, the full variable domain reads KAGVTQTPRYLIKTRGQQVTLSCSPISGHRSVSWYQQTPGQGLQFLFEYFSETQRNKGNFPGRFSGRQFSNSRSEMNVSTLELGDSALYLCASSSGTANTEAFFGQGTRLTVV.

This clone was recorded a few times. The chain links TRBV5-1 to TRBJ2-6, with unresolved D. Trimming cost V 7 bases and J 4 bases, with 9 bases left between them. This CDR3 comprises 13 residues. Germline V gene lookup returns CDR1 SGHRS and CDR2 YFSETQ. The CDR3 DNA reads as TGCGCCAGCCGCGAGTACGGGGCCAACGTCCTGACTTTC. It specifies CASREYGANVLTF.

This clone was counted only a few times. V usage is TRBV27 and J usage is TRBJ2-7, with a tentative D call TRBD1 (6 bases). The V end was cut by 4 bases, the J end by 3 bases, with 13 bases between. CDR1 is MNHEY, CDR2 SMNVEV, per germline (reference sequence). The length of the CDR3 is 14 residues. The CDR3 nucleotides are TGTGCCAGCAGTTACTTAGCAGGGGACTACGAGCAGTACTTC. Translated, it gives CASSYLAGDYEQYF.